One sample yielded the 3 T cell receptor beta chains listed below, sequenced in a study of blood T cell repertoires in COVID-19. Sequencing was performed with immunoSEQ multiplex PCR; in TCRdb, only in-frame clones are kept and a portion is missing. Of about 280,000 clones listed, 70% to 90% are singletons. The source material was peripheral blood. The receptors derive from a woman aged 30 to 39 with active or convalescent COVID-19.

V usage is TRBV30 and J usage is TRBJ1-1; D remains ambiguous. Germline CDR1 is GTSNPN and CDR2 is SVGIG (reference sequence). The CDR3 covers 14 residues. V gave up 0 bases and J gave up 3 bases, with 11 bases separating them. CDR3 loop: CAWSVQRRDTEAFF. CDR3 sequence (DNA): TGTGCCTGGAGTGTACAACGCCGGGACACTGAAGCTTTCTTT.

The chain has TRBV7-2 and TRBJ2-3; 7 bases agree with TRBD1. The CDR3 is made up of 15 amino acids. The germline gives CDR1 SGHTA, CDR2 FQGNSA. The V gene end was trimmed by 3 bases and the J gene end by 2 bases; junction bases not matched to a gene: 5. The DNA of the CDR3 is TGTGCCAGCAGCTTCCCGACAGGGTCCACAGATACGCAGTATTTT. This sequence encodes CASSFPTGSTDTQYF.

This rearrangement joins TRBV25-1 to TRBJ1-4, with 7 bases identical to TRBD1. This CDR3 has 15 amino acids. Germline V CDR1 and CDR2: MGHDK, SYGVNS. With V trimmed by 3 bases and J by 3 bases, 4 bases remained unmatched. The CDR3 DNA reads as TGTGCCAGCAGTGATCCAGGACAGGCTAATGAAAAACTGTTTTTT. Translation gives CASSDPGQANEKLFF.